This is a list of T cell receptor beta chains from one sample in a study of STAT3 mutations in large granular lymphocyte leukemia. Only in-frame clones appear in the TCRdb table, and some are missing; sequencing was by immunoSEQ multiplex PCR. This sample has about 42,000 clones; about 81% occur once, and the top ten carry 0.4% to 0.55%. What was sequenced was PBMCs. These receptors came from a human donor with T large granular lymphocyte leukemia. Some clones in this sample may be carry-over from other donors' samples. The CDR3 runs from the conserved cysteine through the conserved F or W. D genes are given only for firm matches. Clone sizes are given selectively: once, few, many, or a class where the clone is expanded.

V,D,J,size,CDR3,DNA
TRBV2,-,TRBJ1-1,-,CASSSRDLTEAFF,TGTGCCAGCAGTTCCAGGGACCTAACTGAAGCTTTCTTT
TRBV19,-,TRBJ1-5,-,CASTLGGSNQPQHF,TGTGCCAGTACCCTGGGGGGAAGCAATCAGCCCCAGCATTTT
TRBV27,-,TRBJ2-3,-,CASSLSSGGGAYTDTQYF,TGTGCCAGCAGTTTATCGTCCGGCGGCGGGGCCTACACAGATACGCAGTATTTT
TRBV28,-,TRBJ2-3,-,CASSSLTDTQYF,TGTGCCAGCAGCTCTCTCACAGATACGCAGTATTTT
TRBV19,-,TRBJ1-5,-,CASRRGALSNQPQHF,TGTGCCAGTCGGAGGGGGGCTCTAAGCAATCAGCCCCAGCATTTT
TRBV6-5,-,TRBJ1-1,-,CASSYSPSGNTEAFF,TGTGCCAGCAGTTATAGCCCCTCAGGGAACACTGAAGCTTTCTTT
TRBV30,TRBD1,TRBJ1-3,-,CAWSRDSGSGNTIYF,TGTGCCTGGAGCCGGGACAGCGGCTCTGGAAACACCATATATTTT
TRBV14,-,TRBJ1-2,-,CASSQGQYYGYTF,TGTGCCAGCAGCCAGGGACAATACTATGGCTACACCTTC
TRBV7-9,TRBD2,TRBJ2-3,-,CASSAKRGSVDTQYF,TGTGCCAGCAGCGCAAAGCGGGGGTCGGTAGATACGCAGTATTTT
TRBV2,TRBD1,TRBJ2-2,once,CASKDRANTGELFF,TGTGCCAGCAAGGACAGGGCCAACACCGGGGAGCTGTTTTTT
TRBV2,TRBD1,TRBJ1-6,-,CASHVGQGFSPLHF,TGTGCCAGCCATGTTGGACAGGGCTTTTCACCCCTCCACTTT
TRBV5-4,-,TRBJ2-2,once,CASSWDGIGGGTGELFF,TGTGCCAGCAGTTGGGACGGAATTGGGGGCGGCACCGGGGAGCTGTTTTTT
TRBV28,-,TRBJ1-2,-,CASSLIGDGYTF,TGTGCCAGCAGTCTGATTGGAGATGGCTACACCTTC
TRBV19,-,TRBJ1-1,-,CASSIGQGEAFF,TGTGCCAGTAGTATTGGGCAGGGGGAAGCTTTCTTT
TRBV7-9,-,TRBJ1-5,-,CASSLGPGFNQPQHF,TGTGCCAGCAGCTTAGGACCCGGGTTTAATCAGCCCCAGCATTTT
TRBV15,-,TRBJ1-1,-,CATSRGGLGTEAFF,TGTGCCACCAGCAGAGGAGGACTGGGGACTGAAGCTTTCTTT
TRBV18,TRBD1,TRBJ2-1,-,CASSPRTGGYNEQFF,TGTGCCAGCTCACCAAGGACAGGGGGGTACAATGAGCAGTTCTTC
TRBV6-6,TRBD1,TRBJ2-1,-,CASSYSLLQGRNEQFF,TGTGCCAGCAGTTACTCCTTATTACAGGGGAGAAATGAGCAGTTCTTC
TRBV29-1,-,TRBJ1-1,-,CSVGGTANTEAFF,TGCAGCGTTGGGGGGACGGCGAACACTGAAGCTTTCTTT
TRBV6-5,-,TRBJ1-1,-,CASSYSNLGGNTEAFF,TGTGCCAGCAGTTACTCGAATCTGGGGGGGAACACTGAAGCTTTCTTT
TRBV6-5,TRBD1,TRBJ1-6,-,CASRIQGRNSPLHF,TGTGCCAGCCGCATACAGGGGAGAAATTCACCCCTCCACTTT
TRBV6-1,-,TRBJ2-7,-,CASSEPGTGSYEQYF,TGTGCCAGCAGTGAACCTGGGACGGGCTCCTACGAGCAGTACTTC
TRBV15,-,TRBJ2-7,-,CATSRGGGGAYEQYF,TGTGCCACCAGCAGAGGGGGAGGGGGGGCCTACGAGCAGTACTTC
TRBV6-5,-,TRBJ1-5,-,CASSLQGGEGNQPQHF,TGTGCCAGCAGTTTACAGGGTGGGGAGGGCAATCAGCCCCAGCATTTT
TRBV9,-,TRBJ2-5,-,CASSALGETQYF,TGTGCCAGCAGCGCCCTCGGGGAGACCCAGTACTTC
TRBV28,-,TRBJ1-4,-,CASRRTAGWEKLFF,TGTGCCAGCAGGAGGACTGCAGGTTGGGAAAAACTGTTTTTT
TRBV5-4,-,TRBJ2-4,-,CASSLENEAKNIQYF,TGTGCCAGCAGCTTGGAGAATGAAGCCAAAAACATTCAGTACTTC
TRBV30,-,TRBJ1-5,-,CAWEGGRNQPQHF,TGTGCCTGGGAGGGGGGGCGGAATCAGCCCCAGCATTTT
TRBV7-7,-,TRBJ2-5,-,CASSPTLQETQYF,TGTGCCAGCAGCCCGACTCTTCAAGAGACCCAGTACTTC
TRBV9,-,TRBJ1-2,-,CASSFSGDRNYGYTF,TGTGCCAGCAGCTTCTCAGGGGATCGGAACTATGGCTACACCTTC